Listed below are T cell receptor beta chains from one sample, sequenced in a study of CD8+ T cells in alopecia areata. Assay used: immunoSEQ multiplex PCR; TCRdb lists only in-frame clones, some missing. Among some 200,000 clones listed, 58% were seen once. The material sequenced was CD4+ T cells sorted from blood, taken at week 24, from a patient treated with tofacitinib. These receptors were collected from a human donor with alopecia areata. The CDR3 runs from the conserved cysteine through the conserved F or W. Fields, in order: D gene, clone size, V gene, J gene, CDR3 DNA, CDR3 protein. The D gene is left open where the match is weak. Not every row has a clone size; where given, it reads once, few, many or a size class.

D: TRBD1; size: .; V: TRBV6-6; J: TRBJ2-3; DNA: TGTGCCAGCAGTTCCTTAGACAGGGGGCCAGATACGCAGTATTTT; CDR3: CASSSLDRGPDTQYF
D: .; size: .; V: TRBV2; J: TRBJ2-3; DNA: TGTGCCAGCAGTGTGGGGCTAGGAGATACGCAGTATTTT; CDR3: CASSVGLGDTQYF
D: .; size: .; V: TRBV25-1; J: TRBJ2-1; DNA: TGTGCCAGCAGTGACGCGGGACACAATGAGCAGTTCTTC; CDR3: CASSDAGHNEQFF
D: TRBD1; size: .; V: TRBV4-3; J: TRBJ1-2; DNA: TGCGCCAGCAGCCAGGGACAGTTCGCTAACTATGGCTACACCTTC; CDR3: CASSQGQFANYGYTF
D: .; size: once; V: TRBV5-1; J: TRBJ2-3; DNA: TGCGCCAGCAGCTCCGCGCGGGGCCAAGATACGCAGTATTTT; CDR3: CASSSARGQDTQYF
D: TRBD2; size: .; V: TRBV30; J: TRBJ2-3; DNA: TGTGCCTGGAGTGCGATAGCGGGAGCAGATACGCAGTATTTT; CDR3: CAWSAIAGADTQYF
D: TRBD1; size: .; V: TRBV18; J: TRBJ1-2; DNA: TGTGCCAGCTCAGCAAAGACAGGGGTGTATGGCTACACCTTC; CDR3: CASSAKTGVYGYTF
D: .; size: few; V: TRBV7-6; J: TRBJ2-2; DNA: TGTGCCAGCAGCTTATACACCGGGGAGCTGTTTTTT; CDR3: CASSLYTGELFF
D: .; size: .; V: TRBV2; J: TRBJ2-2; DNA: TGTGCCAGCAGTGAAACACGGGGCGCCGGACGGGGGGAGCTGTTTTTT; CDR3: CASSETRGAGRGELFF
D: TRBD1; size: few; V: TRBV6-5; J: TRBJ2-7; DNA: TGTGCCAGCAGTACTCCGGGACAGAGGAGATACGAGCAGTACTTC; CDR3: CASSTPGQRRYEQYF
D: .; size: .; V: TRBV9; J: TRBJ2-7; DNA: TGTGCCAGCAGCCCAACAGGGTTTGAGCAGTACTTC; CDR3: CASSPTGFEQYF
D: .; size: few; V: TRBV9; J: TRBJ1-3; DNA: TGTGCCAGCAGCGTCAGGGGAGCTGGAAACACCATATATTTT; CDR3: CASSVRGAGNTIYF
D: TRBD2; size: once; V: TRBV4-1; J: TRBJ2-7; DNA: TGCGCCAGCAGCCAAGGCGGACTAGCGGGAGTTAAGGAGCAGTACTTC; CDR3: CASSQGGLAGVKEQYF
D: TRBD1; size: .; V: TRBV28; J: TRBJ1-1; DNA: TGTGCCAGCAGTCTGGACAGGGGGCGCACTGAAGCTTTCTTT; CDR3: CASSLDRGRTEAFF
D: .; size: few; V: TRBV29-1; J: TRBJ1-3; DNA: TGCAGCGTTGAAGCCCCGGGCTCTGGAAACACCATATATTTT; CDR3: CSVEAPGSGNTIYF
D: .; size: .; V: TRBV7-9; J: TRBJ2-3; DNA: TGTGCCAGCAGCTTAACGAGAAGCACAGATACGCAGTATTTT; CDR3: CASSLTRSTDTQYF
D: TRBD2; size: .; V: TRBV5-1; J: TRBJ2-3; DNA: TGCGCCAGCAGCCTCGGGACTAGCGGGGGATCGGGTACGCAGTATTTT; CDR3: CASSLGTSGGSGTQYF
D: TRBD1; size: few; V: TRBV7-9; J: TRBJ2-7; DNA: TGTGCCAGCAGCTTAGACAGGGGCAAAGAGTACTTC; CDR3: CASSLDRGKEYF
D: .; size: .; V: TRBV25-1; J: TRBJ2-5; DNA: TGTGCCAGCAGTGAACCCGGGCCTAAGGGGAAGACCCAGTACTTC; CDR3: CASSEPGPKGKTQYF
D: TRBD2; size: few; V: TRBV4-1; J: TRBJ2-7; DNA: TGCGCCAGCAGCCAAAGCACGGGACTAGATATCTACGAGCAGTACTTC; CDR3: CASSQSTGLDIYEQYF
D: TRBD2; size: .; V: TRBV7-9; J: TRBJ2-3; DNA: TGTGCCAGCAGCTACCCGCGGACTAGCGGGGGTGATACGCAGTATTTT; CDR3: CASSYPRTSGGDTQYF
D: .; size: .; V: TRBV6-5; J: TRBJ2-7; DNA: TGTGCAACTCGGGGCAGCAGCTACGAGCAGTACTTC; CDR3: CATRGSSYEQYF
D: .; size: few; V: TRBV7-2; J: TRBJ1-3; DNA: TGTGCCAGCAGCACCGGACCGCGGAGCTCTGGAAACACCATATATTTT; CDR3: CASSTGPRSSGNTIYF
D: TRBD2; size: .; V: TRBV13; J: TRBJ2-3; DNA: TGTGCCAGCAGCCCAGGACTAGCGGGAGAGATTACTAGCACAGATACGCAGTATTTT; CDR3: CASSPGLAGEITSTDTQYF
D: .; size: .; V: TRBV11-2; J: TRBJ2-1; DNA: TGTGCCAGCAGCCCACCGGCGGGTGAGCAGTTCTTC; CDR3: CASSPPAGEQFF
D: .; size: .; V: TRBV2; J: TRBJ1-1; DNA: TGTGCCAGCCGGGACACGGAAGCTTTCTTT; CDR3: CASRDTEAFF
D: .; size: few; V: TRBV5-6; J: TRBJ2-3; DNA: TGTGCCAGCAGCTTGACAGATACGCAGTATTTT; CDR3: CASSLTDTQYF
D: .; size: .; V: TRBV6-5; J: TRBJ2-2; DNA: TGTGCCAGCAGTGTGGACACCGGGGAGCTGTTTTTT; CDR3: CASSVDTGELFF
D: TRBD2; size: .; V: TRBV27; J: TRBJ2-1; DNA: TGTGCCAGCAGTAGGCCCGGGACTAGCGGGTACAATGAGCAGTTCTTC; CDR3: CASSRPGTSGYNEQFF
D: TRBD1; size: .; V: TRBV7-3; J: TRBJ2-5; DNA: TGTGCCAGCAGCCCTACAGGGGACGAGACCCAGTACTTC; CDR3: CASSPTGDETQYF
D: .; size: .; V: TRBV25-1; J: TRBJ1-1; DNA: TGTGCCAGCAGTGACAGGTCTGAAGCTTTCTTT; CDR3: CASSDRSEAFF
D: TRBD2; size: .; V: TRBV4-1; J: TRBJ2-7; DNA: TGCGCCAGCAGCTACGGACTAGCGGGAACACGCGAGCAGTACTTC; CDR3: CASSYGLAGTREQYF
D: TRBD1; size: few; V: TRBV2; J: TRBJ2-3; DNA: TGTGCCAGCAGGGGACAGCGTTCTTATCTGTATTTT; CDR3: CASRGQRSYLYF
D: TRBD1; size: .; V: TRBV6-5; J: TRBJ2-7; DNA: TGTGCCAGCAGCGCCGGGACAGGGGGCCACGAGCAGTACTTC; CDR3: CASSAGTGGHEQYF
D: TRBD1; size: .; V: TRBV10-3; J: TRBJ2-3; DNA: TGTGCCATCAGTGATGGGGGACAGGCGAGCACAGATACGCAGTATTTT; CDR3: CAISDGGQASTDTQYF
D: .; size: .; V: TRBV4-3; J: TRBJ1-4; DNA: TGCGCCAGCAGCCGGGGGAACGGTGAAAAACTGTTTTTT; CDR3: CASSRGNGEKLFF
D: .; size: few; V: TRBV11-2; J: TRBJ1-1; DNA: TGTGCCAGCAGCTTAGACGGGAACACTGAAGCTTTCTTT; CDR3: CASSLDGNTEAFF
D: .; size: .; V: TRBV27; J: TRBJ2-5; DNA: TGTGCCAGCAGAATGAGCTCGGGAGAGACCCAGTACTTC; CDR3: CASRMSSGETQYF
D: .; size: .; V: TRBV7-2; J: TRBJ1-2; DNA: TGTGCCAGCAGTCACGATGGTGGCTATGGCTACACCTTC; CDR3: CASSHDGGYGYTF
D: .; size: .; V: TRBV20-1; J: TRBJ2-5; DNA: TGCAGTGCTAGTCGTGTGACCCAGTACTTC; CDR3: CSASRVTQYF
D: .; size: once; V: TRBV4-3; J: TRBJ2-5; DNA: TGCGCCAGCCAACAGCATGAAGAGACCCAGTACTTC; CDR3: CASQQHEETQYF
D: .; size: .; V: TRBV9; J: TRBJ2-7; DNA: TGTGCCAGCAGCGTAGAGTTGGCCAGTACTTCCGAGCAGTACTTC; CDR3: CASSVELASTSEQYF
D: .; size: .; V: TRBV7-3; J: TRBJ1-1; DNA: TGTGCCAGCAGCTTAATGGGGCAGGGATCAGCTTTCTTT; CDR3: CASSLMGQGSAFF
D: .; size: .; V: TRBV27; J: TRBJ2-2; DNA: TGTGCCAGCAGTTGGAGGGGCGGGGAGCTGTTTTTT; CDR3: CASSWRGGELFF
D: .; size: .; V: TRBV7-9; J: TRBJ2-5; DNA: TGTGCCAGCAGGGCGACTCCGGAGACCCAGTACTTC; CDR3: CASRATPETQYF
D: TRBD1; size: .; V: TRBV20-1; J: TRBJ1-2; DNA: TGCAGTGCTAGACAGGGGGAGGGCTACACCTTC; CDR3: CSARQGEGYTF
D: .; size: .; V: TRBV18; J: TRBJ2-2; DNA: TGTGCCAGCTCACGAGGGGACGTCGACACCGGGGAGCTGTTTTTT; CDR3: CASSRGDVDTGELFF
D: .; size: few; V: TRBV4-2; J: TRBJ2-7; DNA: TGTGCCAGCAGCCAAGAGGGCTACGAGCAGTACTTC; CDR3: CASSQEGYEQYF
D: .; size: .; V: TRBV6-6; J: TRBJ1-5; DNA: TGTGCCAGCCACCGGGAGGTCAGGCAGCCCCAGCATTTT; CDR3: CASHREVRQPQHF
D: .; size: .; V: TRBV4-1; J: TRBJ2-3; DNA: TGCGCCAGCAGCCAAGAACGCCAGGGAAGGGCTAGCACAGATACGCAGTATTTT; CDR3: CASSQERQGRASTDTQYF
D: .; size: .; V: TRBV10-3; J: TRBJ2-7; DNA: TGTGCCACGGGCACACCCGAGGGCTACGAGCAGTACTTC; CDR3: CATGTPEGYEQYF
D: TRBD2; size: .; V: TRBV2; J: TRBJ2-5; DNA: TGTGCCAGCAGTGAACTAGCGGGACTTCAAGAGACCCAGTACTTC; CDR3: CASSELAGLQETQYF
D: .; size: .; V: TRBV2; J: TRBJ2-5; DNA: TGTGCCAGCAGCCGAACCCGGGAGACCCAGTACTTC; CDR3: CASSRTRETQYF